What follows are 25 T cell receptor beta chains derived from one specimen sequenced in a study of T cell responses to AZD1222 COVID-19 vaccine. Measured with immunoSEQ multiplex PCR; TCRdb has only the in-frame clones, and not every one. The repertoire has fewer than 150,000 clones, around 90% of them found once; the top ten carry over 5%. The input for sequencing was peripheral blood, taken 28 days after the second AZD1222 dose. The receptors shown here come from an adult who received the AZD1222 COVID-19 vaccine.

The V and J genes are TRBV10-3 and TRBJ2-5, with TRBD1 matching 7 bases. From germline, CDR1 is ENHRY and CDR2 SYGVKD. This CDR3 has 13 residues. V gave up 7 bases and J gave up 5 bases; unmatched junction bases: 7. In nucleotides, the CDR3 is TGTGCCATCACCTCGGACAGGTGGGAGACCCAGTACTTC. This sequence encodes CAITSDRWETQYF.

The chain recombines TRBV29-1 with TRBJ1-1, with D perhaps TRBD1 (5 bases). V lost 7 bases, J lost 7 bases, and 13 bases lay in between. CDR1 and CDR2 from the germline V gene are SQVTM and ANQGSEA. This CDR3 region has 11 residues. As DNA, the CDR3 is TGCAGCGAGAATAGGGGCGGTGAAGCTTTCTTT. This gives the protein CSENRGGEAFF.

The genes are TRBV18 and TRBJ2-3, with D unresolved. Trimming removed 3 bases at V and 1 base at J, with 14 bases between. The length of the CDR3 is 16 residues. Germline values: CDR1 KGHSH, CDR2 LQKENI. The CDR3 protein is CASSPVAAERTDTQYF. CDR3 bases: TGTGCCAGCTCACCGGTTGCGGCAGAACGCACAGATACGCAGTATTTT.

The chain joins TRBV4-1 to TRBJ2-3; 11 bases fit TRBD2. The CDR3 has 18 residues. CDR1 MGHRA and CDR2 YSYEKL come from the germline V gene. V trimming: 6 bases; J trimming: 6 bases; junction bases outside the gene matches: 17. Written as DNA, the CDR3 is TGCGCCAGCAGACTACACCTAGGGACTAGCGGCGTCAAGGATACGCAGTATTTT. This codes for CASRLHLGTSGVKDTQYF.

This clone was seen just once. The V gene is TRBV2, the J gene TRBJ1-3; possible D gene TRBD1, 6 bases. Per germline, CDR1 SNHLY and CDR2 FYNNEI. The CDR3 runs 15 residues. V lost 5 bases and J lost 1, with 12 bases in between. CDR3 region: CASSTTGLSGNTIYF. The CDR3 DNA follows: TGTGCCAGCAGTACGACAGGCCTTTCTGGAAACACCATATATTTT.

This chain connects TRBV24-1 to TRBJ2-5, with TRBD1 identical over 10 bases. V was clipped by 3 bases and J by 5 bases; unmatched bases: 5. The CDR3 covers 15 residues. Looked up from germline, CDR1 is KGHDR and CDR2 is SFDVKD. The CDR3: CATSDLGQGIETQYF. The CDR3 nucleotides read TGTGCCACCAGTGATCTGGGACAGGGGATTGAGACCCAGTACTTC.

The V gene is TRBV5-4, the J gene TRBJ1-3, with a tentative D call TRBD1 (5 bases). This CDR3 has 14 residues. V shed 0 bases and J shed 1 base, with 5 bases lying between them. CDR1 SGHNT and CDR2 YYREEE come from the germline V gene (reference sequence). The CDR3 DNA reads TGTGCCAGCAGCTTGGCAGGGTCTGGAAACACCATATATTTT. Residues: CASSLAGSGNTIYF.

V and J are TRBV4-2 and TRBJ2-1; weak D call: TRBD2 (6 bases). Trimming cost V 0 bases and J 5 bases, with 14 bases left between them. The CDR3 has 16 residues. Germline V gives CDR1 LGHNA, CDR2 YNFKEQ. CDR3 in amino acids: CASSQDNARGDNEQFF. CDR3 nucleotide sequence: TGTGCCAGCAGCCAAGATAATGCGCGGGGAGACAATGAGCAGTTCTTC.

This clone showed up just once. The chain uses TRBV18 and TRBJ1-3; 9 bases map to TRBD1. The CDR3 is 18 amino acids. V dropped 2 bases and J dropped 4; count of bases not matched to a gene: 12. Germline-derived CDR1 and CDR2 are KGHSH and LQKENI. The CDR3 here is CASSPIGTGIYSGNTIYF. The DNA of the CDR3 is TGTGCCAGCTCACCAATTGGGACAGGGATTTACTCCGGAAACACCATATATTTT.

This clone was seen a single time. This chain links TRBV15 with TRBJ2-1, with D unclear. CDR1 is LNHNV, CDR2 YYDKDF, per germline (reference sequence). Trimming removed 6 bases from V and 0 bases from J, with 9 bases in between. This CDR3 has 14 residues. CDR3 protein: CATRAGSSYNEQFF. The DNA of the CDR3 is TGTGCCACCAGAGCAGGAAGCTCCTACAATGAGCAGTTCTTC.

This clone occurred a few times. The CDR3 DNA is TGCGCCAGCAGCTTGCAGTCGGGGGGCCATTACAATGAGCAGTTCTTC. Protein product: CASSLQSGGHYNEQFF. V and J are TRBV5-1 and TRBJ2-1; a possible D gene is TRBD2 (7 bases). Germline lookup yields CDR1 SGHRS and CDR2 YFSETQ. The V and J ends lost 1 base and 4 bases respectively, with 15 bases between them. The CDR3 is 16 amino acids.

This CDR3 is CASTGTGFGGTEAFF. The DNA of the CDR3 is TGTGCCAGCACCGGGACAGGGTTCGGTGGCACTGAAGCTTTCTTT. V gene TRBV11-2 combines with J gene TRBJ1-1, with 9 bases identical to TRBD1. Trimming cost V 7 bases and J 4 bases; bases outside gene matches: 10. CDR3 length equals 15 residues. CDR1 and CDR2 (germline): SGHAT, FQNNGV.

The rearrangement links TRBV2 to TRBJ2-1; 7 bases align to TRBD2. V trimming: 3 bases; J trimming: 0 bases; junction bases outside the gene matches: 2. Germline-derived CDR1 and CDR2 are SNHLY and FYNNEI. The CDR3 consists of 15 residues. The DNA for the CDR3 is TGTGCCAGCAGTGACCTAGCGGCCTCCTACAATGAGCAGTTCTTC. The encoded protein is CASSDLAASYNEQFF.

The chain recombines TRBV12-3 or TRBV12-4 with TRBJ1-2; a weak D match, TRBD1 (5 bases). Trimming took off 4 bases at V and 5 bases at J, with 11 bases between the two ends. The CDR3 has 13 amino acids. In DNA form, the CDR3 reads TGTGCCAGCAGTTCCTCGAAGGGGTATGGCTACACCTTC. Translated, it gives CASSSSKGYGYTF.

The chain links TRBV6-4 to TRBJ1-5, with 7 bases identical to TRBD1. The trim removed 6 bases at V and 2 bases at J, leaving 7 bases unmatched. In germline, CDR1 is MRHNA, CDR2 SNTAGT. The CDR3 extends over 15 amino acids. The CDR3 nucleotides read TGTGCCAGCAGCCAACAGGGGATGGGCAATCAGCCCCAGCATTTT. Amino acid sequence: CASSQQGMGNQPQHF.

The CDR3 loop reads CASTPRAGVATEAFF. CDR3 DNA: TGTGCCAGCACCCCTCGGGCAGGGGTGGCCACTGAAGCTTTCTTT. The chain links TRBV11-1 to TRBJ1-1; weak D call: TRBD1 (6 bases). Germline V CDR1 and CDR2: SGHAT, FQDESV (reference sequence). V lost 7 bases to trimming and J lost 4 bases, with 19 bases between them. The CDR3 covers 15 residues.

This rearrangement joins TRBV27 to TRBJ1-2; D gene uncertain. Germline CDR1 reads MNHEY; CDR2 reads SMNVEV (reference sequence). V lost 8 bases and J 8 bases, leaving 21 bases between the germline ends. This CDR3 has 14 residues. The CDR3, as DNA: TGTGCCAGCTGGAAAGGGAGGGCCGGGGAAGGCTACACCTTC. It is translated as CASWKGRAGEGYTF.

This chain links TRBV9 with TRBJ1-2, with 8 bases identical to TRBD1. Germline CDR1 reads SGDLS; CDR2 reads YYNGEE. CDR3 length: 13 amino acids. J lost 6 bases, V lost 3 bases, and 4 bases had no gene match. In DNA, the CDR3 is TGTGCCAGCAGCGGGACAGGGATTCATGGCTACACCTTC. Translated, it gives CASSGTGIHGYTF.

The genes are TRBV19 and TRBJ1-5; tentative D call: TRBD1 (5 bases). The V end was cut by 3 bases, the J end by 7 bases, with 16 bases between. This CDR3 contains 15 residues. Germline V CDR1 and CDR2: LNHDA, SQIVND (reference sequence). In nucleotides, the CDR3 is TGTGCCAGTAGTATGGGGCCTACATCTCTCCAGCCCCAGCATTTT. Encoded protein: CASSMGPTSLQPQHF.

This chain uses TRBV5-1 with TRBJ2-3, with TRBD2 matching over 11 bases. The CDR3 contains 16 residues. The junction had 4 bases not matched to a gene; V was cut back by 0 bases and J by 4 bases. The germline V gene has CDR1 SGHRS and CDR2 YFSETQ. CDR3 residues: CASSLELAGVADTQYF. The CDR3 region has the DNA TGCGCCAGCAGCTTGGAACTAGCGGGAGTCGCAGATACGCAGTATTTT.

This clone was found once. This chain joins TRBV6-1 and TRBJ2-7, with unresolved D. The CDR3 length is 14 residues. Trimming stripped 2 bases from V and 0 bases from J, with 8 bases between. Germline V gene sequence: CDR1 MNHNS, CDR2 SASEGT. CDR3 region: CASSELKSSYEQYF. CDR3 DNA sequence: TGTGCCAGCAGTGAACTGAAAAGCTCCTACGAGCAGTACTTC.

In this sample, this clone turned up once. The chain is built from TRBV7-2 and TRBJ2-3, with 9 bases aligning to TRBD2. J was trimmed by 5 bases and V by 9 bases; bases with no gene match: 6. This CDR3 is built from 13 residues. CDR1 and CDR2 from the germline V gene are SGHTA and FQGNSA. CDR3 protein: CASISGSIDTQYF. The CDR3 DNA reads TGTGCCAGTATTAGCGGGAGTATAGATACGCAGTATTTT.

The chain has TRBV20-1 and TRBJ1-4; TRBD1 might be the D (6 bases). Trimming shortened V by 4 bases and J by 6 bases, and 12 bases separated the two germline ends. The CDR3 totals 13 residues. Germline V gene data show CDR1 as DFQATT and CDR2 as SNEGSKA (reference sequence). The CDR3: CSANEGEHEKLFF. CDR3 nucleotides: TGCAGTGCTAATGAGGGGGAGCATGAAAAACTGTTTTTT.

The rearrangement joins TRBV6-5 to TRBJ1-2; 7 nucleotides align to TRBD1. This CDR3 has 14 amino acids. The ends lost 6 bases at V and 3 bases at J; junction bases unmatched: 7. Per germline, CDR1 MNHEY and CDR2 SVGAGI. Written as DNA, the CDR3 is TGTGCCAGCAGGATGACAGGGAGGGACTATGGCTACACCTTC. It specifies CASRMTGRDYGYTF.

V usage is TRBV3-1 (or the pseudogene TRBV3-2) and J usage is TRBJ2-3, with 10 nucleotides matching TRBD1. The CDR3 length is 15 residues. J was trimmed by 3 bases and V by 5 bases; bases with no gene match: 5. CDR1 and CDR2 from the germline V gene are LGHDT and YNNKEL (reference sequence). Here the CDR3 reads CASSSRDRGTDTQYF. The CDR3 DNA reads as TGTGCCAGCAGCTCCCGGGACAGGGGTACAGATACGCAGTATTTT.